The 27 T cell receptor beta chains below all came from one sample that was sequenced in a study of beta chain features in type 1 diabetes. Study observations and caveats: TCRB CDR3 length was moderately but significantly reduced in all four CD4+ subsets of Type 1 diabetes patients.

The antigens these receptors bind are not known. The sequenced template was cDNA made from the entire isolated RNA. Here immunoSEQ multiplex PCR was the method, and the copy in TCRdb shows in-frame clones only, minus some. The repertoire holds hundreds of thousands of clones, around 15% seen once, with 0.03% to 0.045% in the top ten. The sequenced material came from naive CD4+ T cells from blood. The receptor set was obtained from a man between 18 and 35 years old with type 1 diabetes.

The chain uses TRBV20-1 and TRBJ2-5; D remains ambiguous. Looked up from germline, CDR1 is DFQATT and CDR2 is SNEGSKA (reference sequence). V lost 5 bases to trimming and J lost 5 bases, with 6 bases between them. The CDR3 spans 10 residues. DNA for the CDR3: TGCAGTGCTTTTTTTGAGACCCAGTACTTC. This encodes CSAFFETQYF.

The chain carries TRBV30 and TRBJ1-5, with TRBD1 matching over 7 bases. The V and J ends lost 1 base and 2 bases, in that order; junction bases with no gene match: 2. The CDR3 is 14 residues long. Germline lookup yields CDR1 GTSNPN and CDR2 SVGIG (reference sequence). CDR3 region: CAWSAQGGNQPQHF. CDR3 DNA sequence: TGTGCCTGGAGTGCGCAGGGGGGCAATCAGCCCCAGCATTTT.

This clone was seen more than once but under ten times. CDR3 coding DNA: TGCAGTGCTCAGGAGGGACGGGAGCAGTTCTTC. It yields the protein CSAQEGREQFF. The genes are TRBV20-1 and TRBJ2-1; possibly TRBD2 for D (6 bases). The CDR3 has 11 amino acids. V lost 5 bases and J 10 bases, leaving 12 bases between the germline ends. CDR1 DFQATT and CDR2 SNEGSKA come from the germline V gene (reference sequence).

The chain carries TRBV11-2 and TRBJ2-3, with TRBD2 identical over 9 bases. Trimming removed 8 bases from V and 14 bases from J; junction bases left unmatched: 11. The CDR3 contains 12 residues. The V gene's germline CDR1 is SGHAT and CDR2 FQNNGV. DNA for the CDR3: TGTGCCAGCGACTCAAGGCGCGGGAGGGCGTATTTT. Its translation is CASDSRRGRAYF. Complete variable domain (other parts from reference TRBV11-2 and TRBJ2-3): EAGVAQSPRYKIIEKRQSVAFWCNPISGHATLYWYQQILGQGPKLLIQFQNNGVVDDSQLPKDRFSAERLKGVDSTLKIQPAKLEDSAVYLCASDSRRGRAYFGPGTRLTVL.

The chain carries TRBV7-3 and TRBJ2-5; tentatively, D is TRBD1 or TRBD2 (5 bases each). V lost 5 bases to trimming and J lost 5 bases, with 12 bases between them. The CDR3 has 13 amino acids. Per the germline V gene, CDR1 is SGHTA and CDR2 is FQGTGA. CDR3 sequence reads: CASSRSGTETQYF. CDR3 coding DNA: TGTGCCAGCAGCCGATCCGGGACGGAGACCCAGTACTTC.

The gene calls are TRBV6-1 and TRBJ2-3; D is perhaps TRBD2 (5 bases). Trimming took off 1 base at V and 4 bases at J, with 9 bases between the two ends. The germline V gene has CDR1 MNHNS and CDR2 SASEGT. CDR3 length: 14 residues. The CDR3 spells CASSEVVASDTQYF. The CDR3 coding sequence is TGTGCCAGCAGTGAAGTAGTAGCGTCAGATACGCAGTATTTT.

The rearrangement joins TRBV30 to TRBJ1-1; D gene unclear. V lost 0 bases and J lost 11, with 13 bases in between. The CDR3 runs 12 residues. Looked up from germline, CDR1 is GTSNPN and CDR2 is SVGIG (reference sequence). CDR3 sequence: CAWSVGRSSAFF. The CDR3 DNA reads as TGTGCCTGGAGTGTGGGAAGGAGTTCGGCTTTCTTT.

Regarding this clone: At one of its ends the junction is not consistent with the germline gene, which may arise from a read error. V is TRBV7-9 and J is TRBJ2-5, with a weak D call TRBD2 (5 bases). CDR3 length: 15 residues. The germline gives CDR1 SEHNR, CDR2 FQNEAQ (reference sequence). CDR3 nucleotide sequence: TGTGTCAGCAGCCCTGGAGACGGTAGAGGGGAGACCCAGTACTTC. It codes for CVSSPGDGRGETQYF. Using reference TRBV7-9 and TRBJ2-5 for the parts outside the CDR3, the full variable domain is DTGVSQNPRHKITKRGQNVTFRCDPISEHNRLYWYRQTLGQGPEFLTYFQNEAQLEKSRLLSDRFSAERPKGSFSTLEIQRTEQGDSAMYLCVSSPGDGRGETQYFGPGTRLLVL.

This clone was seen more than once but under ten times. The chain links TRBV30 to TRBJ1-1; weak D call: TRBD1 (5 bases). The CDR3 consists of 13 residues. Germline V lookup: CDR1 GTSNPN, CDR2 SVGIG (reference sequence). The germline V and J ends were trimmed by 7 bases and 4 bases, with 16 bases remaining between them. The CDR3 region has the DNA TGTGCCTCAGACTCCGGGGGGGGCACTGAAGCTTTCTTT. Translated: CASDSGGGTEAFF. The complete variable domain, with remaining parts taken from reference TRBV30 and TRBJ1-1, reads SQTIHQWPATLVQPVGSPLSLECTVEGTSNPNLYWYRQAAGRGLQLLFYSVGIGQISSEVPQNLSASRPQDRQFILSSKKLLLSDSGFYLCASDSGGGTEAFFGQGTRLTVV.

This clone was seen a few times. The chain employs TRBV7-9 and TRBJ1-4; D remains ambiguous. Trimming cost V 5 bases and J 2 bases, with 12 bases left between them. The CDR3 runs to 15 residues. Germline assignment: CDR1 SEHNR and CDR2 FQNEAQ (reference sequence). For the CDR3, the DNA is TGTGCCAGCAGCCTCCTCGTGGGGACTAATGAAAAACTGTTTTTT. It specifies CASSLLVGTNEKLFF.

This clone was counted between two and nine times. V gene TRBV4-1 combines with J gene TRBJ1-5; the D gene is possibly TRBD1 (5 bases). CDR3 length: 17 amino acids. Germline V gene lookup returns CDR1 MGHRA and CDR2 YSYEKL. Trimming took 0 bases from V and 2 from J, leaving 14 bases between them. This CDR3 reads CASSQDIAGTGNQPQHF. In nucleotides, the CDR3 is TGCGCCAGCAGCCAAGATATCGCAGGGACGGGCAATCAGCCCCAGCATTTT.

The V call is TRBV29-1, the J call TRBJ1-2; 7 bases match TRBD1. Trimming removed 2 bases from V and 6 bases from J; junction bases left unmatched: 3. The CDR3 length is 12 residues. Germline-derived CDR1 and CDR2 are SQVTM and ANQGSEA. CDR3 coding DNA: TGCAGCGTTGAACACAGGGGCGATGGCTACACCTTC. Its translation is CSVEHRGDGYTF.

A note on this clone: Other DNA sequences in the same sample also yield this CDR3. The chain has TRBV20-1 and TRBJ2-7; the D is unclear. V was clipped by 5 bases and J by 2 bases, with 7 bases between them. The CDR3 totals 11 residues. The germline CDR1 and CDR2 sequences are DFQATT and SNEGSKA (reference sequence). In DNA, the CDR3 is TGCAGTGCTTCCGGAACCTACGAGCAGTACTTC. It yields the protein CSASGTYEQYF.

This chain joins TRBV9 and TRBJ1-1; 7 nucleotides align to TRBD1. From germline, CDR1 is SGDLS and CDR2 YYNGEE. Unmatched junction bases numbered 16, after V lost 4 bases and J lost 7 bases. CDR3 length equals 16 residues. Written as DNA, the CDR3 is TGTGCCAGCAGCCTCCACCCGGCAGGGGGAGGAGATGAAGCTTTCTTT. Residues: CASSLHPAGGGDEAFF.

The chain has TRBV25-1 and TRBJ1-1, with a tentative D call TRBD1 (6 bases). The CDR3 covers 13 residues. V lost 2 bases and J 13 bases, leaving 17 bases between the germline ends. Germline lookup yields CDR1 MGHDK and CDR2 SYGVNS. Here the CDR3 DNA reads TGTGCCAGCAGTGAAATTTGGTCAGGGGAGCATTTCTTT. This sequence encodes CASSEIWSGEHFF.

This clone was counted between two and nine times. The CDR3 DNA reads as TGTGCCAGCTCACGAGATGATCCGGGACAGACTAATGAAAAACTGTTTTTT. It encodes CASSRDDPGQTNEKLFF. This chain links TRBV18 with TRBJ1-4; 7 bases are a match to TRBD1. CDR1 and CDR2 from the germline V gene are KGHSH and LQKENI. J lost 2 bases, V lost 4 bases, and 10 bases had no gene match. The CDR3 length is 17 residues.

This chain uses TRBV20-1 with TRBJ2-1; D ambiguous. The CDR3 extends over 11 amino acids. Trimming left V 7 bases short and J 10 bases short, with 14 bases between. The germline gives CDR1 DFQATT, CDR2 SNEGSKA (reference sequence). This chain's CDR3 is CSGARIREQFF. The CDR3, as DNA: TGCAGTGGGGCCCGAATAAGGGAGCAGTTCTTC.

The CDR3 coding sequence is TGTGCCAGCAGTGAAAGAGGGGTGGGGGAGGATACGCAGTATTTT. Protein: CASSERGVGEDTQYF. This chain joins TRBV2 and TRBJ2-3; the D gene could be TRBD1 or TRBD2 (5 bases each). The length of the CDR3 is 15 residues. The V end was cut by 2 bases, the J end by 6 bases, with 15 bases between. CDR1 SNHLY and CDR2 FYNNEI come from the germline V gene.

The V and J genes are TRBV11-2 and TRBJ2-3; D assignment may be TRBD1 or TRBD2 (5 bases each). V lost 5 bases and J lost 1, with 10 bases in between. Germline CDR1 is SGHAT and CDR2 is FQNNGV. The CDR3 is 14 residues long. CDR3 DNA sequence: TGTGCCAGCAGCCTTTTGGGGGGCACAGATACGCAGTATTTT. Its protein product is CASSLLGGTDTQYF.

V is TRBV30 and J is TRBJ2-3; no clear D gene. V was cut by 1 base and J by 7 bases, with 9 bases left in between. The length of the CDR3 is 12 residues. Germline assignment: CDR1 GTSNPN and CDR2 SVGIG (reference sequence). The DNA for the CDR3 is TGTGCCTGGAGTGAGGACCTCTATACGCAGTATTTT. This codes for CAWSEDLYTQYF.

This chain connects TRBV7-9 to TRBJ1-4; 7 nucleotides align to TRBD1. The ends lost 8 bases at V and 6 bases at J; junction bases unmatched: 3. The CDR3 extends over 12 amino acids. From germline, CDR1 is SEHNR and CDR2 FQNEAQ (reference sequence). CDR3 residues: CASGQEDEKLFF. CDR3 nucleotides: TGTGCCAGCGGACAGGAGGATGAAAAACTGTTTTTT. The full variable domain, in which reference TRBV7-9 and TRBJ1-4 provide the parts outside the CDR3, is DTGVSQNPRHKITKRGQNVTFRCDPISEHNRLYWYRQTLGQGPEFLTYFQNEAQLEKSRLLSDRFSAERPKGSFSTLEIQRTEQGDSAMYLCASGQEDEKLFFGSGTQLSVL.

This clone was recorded a few times. The junction differs from germline at one of its ends, possibly a read error. CDR3 protein: CAWSVTPWTSGWENHNF. DNA of the CDR3: TGTGCCTGGAGTGTGACGCCTTGGACTAGCGGGTGGGAGAATCACAACTTC. V is TRBV30 and J is TRBJ2-7, with 11 bases that match TRBD2. CDR3 length: 17 amino acids. Germline V CDR1 and CDR2: GTSNPN, SVGIG (reference sequence).

The chain joins TRBV29-1 to TRBJ2-1, with D possibly TRBD2 on 6 matching bases. The V and J ends lost 4 bases and 9 bases respectively, with 13 bases between them. CDR3 length equals 12 residues. Looked up from germline, CDR1 is SQVTM and CDR2 is ANQGSEA. The CDR3 nucleotides are TGCAGCGTTGGCCGCGGGGTGGGTGAGCAGTTCTTC. Residues: CSVGRGVGEQFF.

The gene calls are TRBV9 and TRBJ2-1, with no clear D. V lost 0 bases and J lost 7, with 11 bases in between. Germline V gene sequence: CDR1 SGDLS, CDR2 YYNGEE. There are 14 residues in the CDR3. The DNA of the CDR3 is TGTGCCAGCAGCGTAGGCCCCGGTAGTAATGAGCAGTTCTTC. It is translated as CASSVGPGSNEQFF. The full variable domain, in which reference TRBV9 and TRBJ2-1 provide the parts outside the CDR3, is DSGVTQTPKHLITATGQRVTLRCSPRSGDLSVYWYQQSLDQGLQFLIQYYNGEERAKGNILERFSAQQFPDLHSELNLSSLELGDSALYFCASSVGPGSNEQFFGPGTRLTVL.

The CDR3 protein is CASSKGRNQETQYF. DNA for the CDR3: TGTGCCAGTAGTAAGGGACGAAACCAAGAGACCCAGTACTTC. The chain employs TRBV19 and TRBJ2-5; D may correspond to TRBD1 or TRBD2 (5 bases each). CDR1 is LNHDA and CDR2 is SQIVND in the germline V gene (reference sequence). Trimming took 4 bases from V and 0 from J, leaving 9 bases between them. This CDR3 comprises 14 residues.

This clone has only a few counts. The chain employs TRBV27 and TRBJ2-3; 8 nucleotides match TRBD2. Germline loops: CDR1 MNHEY, CDR2 SMNVEV (reference sequence). J lost 1 base, V lost 6 bases, and 3 bases had no gene match. CDR3 length: 14 amino acids. CDR3 protein: CASRVSGGTDTQYF. CDR3 nucleotide sequence: TGTGCCAGCAGGGTTAGCGGGGGCACAGATACGCAGTATTTT.

The genes are TRBV2 and TRBJ2-7, with 8 bases fitting TRBD2. Per germline, CDR1 SNHLY and CDR2 FYNNEI. V gave up 7 bases and J gave up 2 bases; unmatched junction bases: 19. CDR3 size: 18 residues. The chain's CDR3 is CASTMTSPVLAVAYEQYF. DNA of the CDR3: TGTGCCAGCACCATGACAAGTCCCGTACTAGCGGTAGCCTACGAGCAGTACTTC.